By share of the sample, the clone carrying this T cell receptor (beta chain) is medium-sized (0.01 to 0.1%). Its antigen is currently unknown. This sample is drawn from a study of spatial heterogeneity in lung cancer. Findings and caveats of the study: Tracking of tumor mutation counts was seen in expanded intratumoral alpha and beta TCR counts.

Time point in this sample: sample taken at primary tumor resection. Sequencing of whole RNA from tumor, nontumor lung or frozen PBMC involved no sorting. TCRdb re-analysed the 5' RACE reads in MiXCR, keeping a single row per CDR3 protein. In the table there are about 3,300 distinct CDR3 sequences, roughly 15% of which are singletons. Trimming shortened V by 3 bases and J by 7 bases, and 10 bases separated the two germline ends. CDR3 length: 12 residues. This receptor was obtained from a male donor with early-stage non-small cell lung cancer. The chain joins TRBV12-3 or TRBV12-4 to TRBJ2-7, with D uncertain. The sample in question was lung tumor tissue, obtained at surgery. CDR3 bases: TGTGCCAGCAGTTTCCGTCGGTTGGAGCAGTACTTC. This translates into CASSFRRLEQYF.